The entry that follows covers one T cell receptor beta chain sequence. This record comes from a study of cytomegalovirus exposure and HLA in healthy donors. The PCR was carried out with 60 Vbeta primers and 13 Jbeta primers. This table comes from immunoSEQ multiplex PCR, and its TCRdb copy is limited to in-frame clones, with some not included. The repertoire holds some 150,000 clones, roughly 81% seen once, with under 2% in the top ten. Germline lookup yields CDR1 MDHEN and CDR2 SYDVKM. V gave up 6 bases and J gave up 6 bases, with 12 bases separating them. The CDR3 runs 13 residues. Sequences were obtained from PBMCs. The TCR sequence derives from a female donor in good health and CMV-seronegative. The chain has TRBV28 and TRBJ2-1; D call uncertain. In nucleotides, the CDR3 is TGTGCCAGCAGATATACAGAACTCAATGAGCAGTTCTTC. Amino acid sequence: CASRYTELNEQFF.